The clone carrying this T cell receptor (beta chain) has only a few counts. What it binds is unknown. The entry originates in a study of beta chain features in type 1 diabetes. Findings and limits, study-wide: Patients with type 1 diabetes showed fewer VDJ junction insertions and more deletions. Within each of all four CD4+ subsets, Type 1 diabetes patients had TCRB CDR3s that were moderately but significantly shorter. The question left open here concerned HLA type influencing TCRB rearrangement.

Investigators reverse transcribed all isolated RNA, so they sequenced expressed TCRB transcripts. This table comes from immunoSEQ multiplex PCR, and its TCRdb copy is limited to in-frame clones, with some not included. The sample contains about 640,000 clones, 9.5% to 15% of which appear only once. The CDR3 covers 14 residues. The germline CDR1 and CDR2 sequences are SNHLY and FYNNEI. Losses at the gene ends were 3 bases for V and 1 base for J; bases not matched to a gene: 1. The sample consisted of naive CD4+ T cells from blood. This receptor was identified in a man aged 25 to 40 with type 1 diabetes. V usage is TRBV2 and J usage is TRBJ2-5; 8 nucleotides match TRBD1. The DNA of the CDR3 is TGTGCCAGCAGTGAGGACAGGGTCCAAGAGACCCAGTACTTC. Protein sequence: CASSEDRVQETQYF. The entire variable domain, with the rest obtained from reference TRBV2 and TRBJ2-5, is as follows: EPEVTQTPSHQVTQMGQEVILRCVPISNHLYFYWYRQILGQKVEFLVSFYNNEISEKSEIFDDQFSVERPDGSNFTLKIRSTKLEDSAMYFCASSEDRVQETQYFGPGTRLLVL.